These 20 T cell receptor beta chains originate from one sample sequenced in a study of blood T cell repertoires in COVID-19. Produced via immunoSEQ multiplex PCR; TCRdb's table is partial and in-frame only. The table has 35,000 to 50,000 clones, 75% to 90% seen once. Sequencing was performed on peripheral blood. The receptors were gathered from a middle-aged woman with acute or convalescent COVID-19.

The genes are TRBV2 and TRBJ2-7, with D possibly matching TRBD1 (5 bases). Germline V CDR1 and CDR2: SNHLY, FYNNEI. Deletions cut 2 bases from V and 9 bases from J, with 17 bases between. This CDR3 is 14 amino acids long. This CDR3 is CASSERSQGLGQYF. CDR3 DNA sequence: TGTGCCAGCAGTGAAAGGAGCCAGGGCCTAGGGCAGTACTTC. The complete variable domain, with remaining parts taken from reference TRBV2 and TRBJ2-7, reads EPEVTQTPSHQVTQMGQEVILRCVPISNHLYFYWYRQILGQKVEFLVSFYNNEISEKSEIFDDQFSVERPDGSNFTLKIRSTKLEDSAMYFCASSERSQGLGQYFGPGTRLTVT.

The chain couples TRBV7-2 to TRBJ2-4; 9 bases fit TRBD1. Germline CDR1 and CDR2: SGHTA and FQGNSA. V lost 4 bases and J lost 7; bases outside the gene matches: 5. The CDR3 totals 14 residues. Here the CDR3 DNA reads TGTGCCAGCAGCTCGGGGACAGGGTGGAACATTCAGTACTTC. This translates into CASSSGTGWNIQYF.

The chain employs TRBV5-5 and TRBJ1-4; tentative D call: TRBD1 (6 bases). CDR3 length: 16 amino acids. V was trimmed by 4 bases and J by 2 bases, leaving 15 bases between them. CDR1 and CDR2 from the germline V gene are SGHKS and YYEKEE (reference sequence). CDR3 amino acids: CASSPGVVATNEKLFF. For the CDR3, the DNA is TGTGCCAGCAGCCCAGGGGTGGTTGCGACTAATGAAAAACTGTTTTTT.

V and J are TRBV19 and TRBJ1-1, with a weak D call TRBD1 (6 bases). V lost 2 bases to trimming and J lost 3 bases, with 10 bases between them. Germline lookup yields CDR1 LNHDA and CDR2 SQIVND (reference sequence). This CDR3 is 14 amino acids long. The CDR3 protein is CASSIQGSHTEAFF. The CDR3 nucleotides read TGTGCCAGTAGTATACAGGGGAGTCACACTGAAGCTTTCTTT.

The rearrangement joins TRBV5-1 to TRBJ2-3; the D is unclear. Trimming took off 3 bases at V and 2 bases at J, with 7 bases between the two ends. Germline lookup yields CDR1 SGHRS and CDR2 YFSETQ. The CDR3 loop spans 13 amino acids. The CDR3 DNA reads as TGCGCCAGCAGCTCGACACTCACAGATACGCAGTATTTT. The encoded protein is CASSSTLTDTQYF. The full variable domain, rest sourced from reference TRBV5-1 and TRBJ2-3, is KAGVTQTPRYLIKTRGQQVTLSCSPISGHRSVSWYQQTPGQGLQFLFEYFSETQRNKGNFPGRFSGRQFSNSRSEMNVSTLELGDSALYLCASSSTLTDTQYFGPGTRLTVL.

The chain employs TRBV13 and TRBJ1-3; D uncertain. This CDR3 region has 13 residues. V was cut by 3 bases and J by 0 bases, with 3 bases left in between. Germline assignment: CDR1 PRHDT and CDR2 FYEKMQ (reference sequence). The CDR3 sequence is CASSFSSGNTIYF. CDR3 nucleotides: TGTGCCAGCAGCTTTAGCTCTGGAAACACCATATATTTT.

The V gene is TRBV28, the J gene TRBJ1-4; 7 nucleotides match TRBD1. The germline V gene has CDR1 MDHEN and CDR2 SYDVKM. J lost 8 bases, V lost 6 bases, and 15 bases had no gene match. The CDR3 covers 16 residues. The CDR3: CASSRTGWIGGEKLFF. CDR3 in DNA: TGTGCCAGCAGCAGGACAGGCTGGATTGGGGGGGAAAAACTGTTTTTT.

The rearrangement links TRBV10-3 to TRBJ1-1; D is perhaps TRBD1 (5 bases). The CDR3 runs to 14 residues. V dropped 4 bases and J dropped 1 base, with 10 bases sitting between them. Germline V lookup: CDR1 ENHRY, CDR2 SYGVKD. The CDR3, as DNA: TGTGCCATCAGTGCGGGGGTCCAGAACACTGAAGCTTTCTTT. Its translation is CAISAGVQNTEAFF.

The chain uses TRBV2 and TRBJ1-3; possible D gene TRBD1, 5 bases. The CDR3 contains 15 residues. V dropped 2 bases and J dropped 2 bases, with 10 bases sitting between them. The germline gives CDR1 SNHLY, CDR2 FYNNEI. In nucleotides, the CDR3 is TGTGCCAGCAGTGAATCGGGGGGGACTGGAAACACCATATATTTT. Protein product: CASSESGGTGNTIYF.

The V call is TRBV28, the J call TRBJ2-7, with D possibly being TRBD2 (6 bases). In germline, CDR1 is MDHEN, CDR2 SYDVKM. Trimming shortened V by 7 bases and J by 7 bases, and 20 bases separated the two germline ends. The CDR3 spans 14 residues. The CDR3 DNA reads as TGTGCCAGCATAGCGGACCTCGGGAGCGGGGAGCAGTACTTC. The encoded protein is CASIADLGSGEQYF.

This clone showed up just a few times. V and J are TRBV6-2 or TRBV6-3 and TRBJ1-1; D is possibly TRBD1 (5 bases). Trimming stripped 6 bases from V and 10 bases from J, with 18 bases between. Germline V gene sequence: CDR1 MNHEY, CDR2 SVGEGT. The CDR3 consists of 13 residues. The CDR3 sequence: CASSPRQGFGAFF. CDR3 sequence (DNA): TGTGCCAGCAGCCCCAGGCAGGGATTCGGAGCTTTCTTT.

V gene TRBV6-6 combines with J gene TRBJ1-5; TRBD1 matches at 7 bases. V dropped 8 bases and J dropped 7; count of bases not matched to a gene: 2. Germline CDR1 reads MNHNY; CDR2 reads SVGAGI (reference sequence). This CDR3 is 11 amino acids long. The chain's CDR3 is CASQGGQPQHF. The CDR3 coding sequence is TGTGCCAGCCAAGGGGGCCAGCCCCAGCATTTT.

This chain connects TRBV4-1 to TRBJ2-7; 10 bases agree with TRBD1. CDR1 and CDR2 from the germline V gene are MGHRA and YSYEKL. The CDR3 contains 16 residues. Trimming removed 1 base from V and 4 bases from J; junction bases left unmatched: 7. DNA of the CDR3: TGCGCCAGCAGCCAAGGACAGGGGGCTATGGCATACGAGCAGTACTTC. Its protein is CASSQGQGAMAYEQYF.

This chain links TRBV28 with TRBJ1-2, with D possibly matching TRBD1 (5 bases). The length of the CDR3 is 11 residues. The V end lost 10 bases, the J end lost 5 bases, and 11 bases lay between the germline ends. CDR1 and CDR2 from the germline V gene are MDHEN and SYDVKM. DNA for the CDR3: TGTGCCATCGGACAACTTTATGGCTACACCTTC. It yields the protein CAIGQLYGYTF.

The chain recombines TRBV2 with TRBJ1-5; possible D gene TRBD1, 5 bases. The V end lost 6 bases, the J end lost 8 bases, and 17 bases lay between the germline ends. This CDR3 has 14 residues. The V gene's germline CDR1 is SNHLY and CDR2 FYNNEI. The CDR3 nucleotides are TGTGCCAGCAGCGCCGGGGGGTCCTGGAAGCCCCAGCATTTT. This sequence encodes CASSAGGSWKPQHF. Full variable domain (missing parts from reference TRBV2 and TRBJ1-5): EPEVTQTPSHQVTQMGQEVILRCVPISNHLYFYWYRQILGQKVEFLVSFYNNEISEKSEIFDDQFSVERPDGSNFTLKIRSTKLEDSAMYFCASSAGGSWKPQHFGDGTRLSIL.

The chain joins TRBV7-2 to TRBJ1-3; TRBD1 might be the D (5 bases). The CDR3 contains 15 residues. Germline V CDR1 and CDR2: SGHTA, FQGNSA. Trimming removed 6 bases at V and 0 bases at J, with 12 bases between. As DNA, the CDR3 is TGTGCCAGCAGTCGGGACTCCGGCTCTGGAAACACCATATATTTT. It translates to CASSRDSGSGNTIYF.

The chain couples TRBV25-1 to TRBJ1-2, with D maybe TRBD1 (6 bases). CDR1 MGHDK and CDR2 SYGVNS come from the germline V gene. V was trimmed by 4 bases and J by 5 bases, leaving 14 bases between them. The CDR3 covers 14 residues. The CDR3 region is CASSATGFYYGYTF. The CDR3 DNA sequence: TGTGCCAGCAGTGCAACAGGGTTCTATTATGGCTACACCTTC.

The V gene is TRBV3-1 (or the pseudogene TRBV3-2), the J gene TRBJ2-1; D gene ambiguous. Germline loops: CDR1 LGHDT, CDR2 YNNKEL (reference sequence). V shed 4 bases and J shed 6 bases, with 10 bases lying between them. This CDR3 is 13 amino acids long. In DNA, the CDR3 is TGTGCCAGCAGCCCAGATTGGAGCAATGAGCAGTTCTTC. Translated, it gives CASSPDWSNEQFF.

The chain uses TRBV18 and TRBJ1-1, with 9 bases matching TRBD1. Germline CDR1 is KGHSH and CDR2 is LQKENI. CDR3 length: 15 residues. V was clipped by 3 bases and J by 3 bases; unmatched bases: 5. This CDR3 is CASSPRTGVDTEAFF. The CDR3 DNA follows: TGTGCCAGCTCACCGAGGACAGGGGTGGACACTGAAGCTTTCTTT.

The chain has TRBV2 and TRBJ1-3, with D perhaps matching TRBD1 (5 bases). The V end was cut by 6 bases, the J end by 4 bases, with 16 bases between. Germline-derived CDR1 and CDR2 are SNHLY and FYNNEI. The CDR3 sequence is 15 residues long. CDR3: CASRPTGSSGNTIYF. CDR3 sequence (DNA): TGTGCCAGCAGACCCACAGGATCCTCCGGAAACACCATATATTTT.